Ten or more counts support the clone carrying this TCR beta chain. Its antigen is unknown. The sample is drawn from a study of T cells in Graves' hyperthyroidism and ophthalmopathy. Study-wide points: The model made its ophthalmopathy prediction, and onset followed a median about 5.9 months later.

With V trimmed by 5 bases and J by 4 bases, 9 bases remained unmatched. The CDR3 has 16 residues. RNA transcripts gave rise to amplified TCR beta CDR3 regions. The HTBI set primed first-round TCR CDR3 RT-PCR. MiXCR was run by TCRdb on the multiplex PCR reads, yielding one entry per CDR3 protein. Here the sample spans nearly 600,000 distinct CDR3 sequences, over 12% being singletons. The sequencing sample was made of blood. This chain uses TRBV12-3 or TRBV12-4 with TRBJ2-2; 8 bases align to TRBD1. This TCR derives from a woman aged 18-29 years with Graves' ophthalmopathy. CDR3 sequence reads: CASSPGQGRFTGELFF. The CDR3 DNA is TGTGCCAGCAGTCCCGGACAGGGACGGTTCACCGGGGAGCTGTTTTTT.